The present TCR beta chain was sequenced within a study of CD4 T cells in relation to SARS-CoV-2 and coronaviruses. This table comes from immunoSEQ multiplex PCR, and its TCRdb copy is limited to in-frame clones, with some not included. The sample includes roughly 31,000 clones, approximately 75% of them seen just once. CD4+ T cells from unexposed donors were obtained before the COVID-19 pandemic (2011-2018). Isolation of CD4+ T cells took place after roughly nine days in culture. Comment on this clone: Antigen: not known.

Germline values: CDR1 SGHNT, CDR2 YYREEE (reference sequence). CDR3 length: 14 residues. V was pared by 0 bases and J by 7 bases, with 10 bases between. The chain joins TRBV5-4 to TRBJ1-4; tentative D call: TRBD1 (5 bases). Material: CD4+ T cells from PBMCs, cultured in vitro. This TCR derives from a human donor in good health. CDR3 loop: CASSLENGGEKLFF. Written as DNA, the CDR3 is TGTGCCAGCAGCTTGGAGAATGGGGGTGAAAAACTGTTTTTT.